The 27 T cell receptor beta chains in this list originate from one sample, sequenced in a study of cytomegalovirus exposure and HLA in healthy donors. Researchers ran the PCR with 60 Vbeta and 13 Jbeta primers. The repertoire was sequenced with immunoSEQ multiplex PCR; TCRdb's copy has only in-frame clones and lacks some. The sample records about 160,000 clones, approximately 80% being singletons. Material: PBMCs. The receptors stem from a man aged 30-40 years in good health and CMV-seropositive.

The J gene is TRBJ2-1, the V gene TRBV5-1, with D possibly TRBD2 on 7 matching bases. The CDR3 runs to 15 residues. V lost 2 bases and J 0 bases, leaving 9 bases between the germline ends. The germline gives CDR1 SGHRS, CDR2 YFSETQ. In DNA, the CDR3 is TGCGCCAGCAGCTTAGGGGGGGACTCCTACAATGAGCAGTTCTTC. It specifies CASSLGGDSYNEQFF.

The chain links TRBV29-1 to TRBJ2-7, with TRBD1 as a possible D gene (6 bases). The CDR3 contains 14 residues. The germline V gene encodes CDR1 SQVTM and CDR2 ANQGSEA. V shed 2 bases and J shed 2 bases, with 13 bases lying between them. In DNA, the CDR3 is TGCAGCGTTGAATTAGGGACATCAGCCTACGAGCAGTACTTC. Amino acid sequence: CSVELGTSAYEQYF.

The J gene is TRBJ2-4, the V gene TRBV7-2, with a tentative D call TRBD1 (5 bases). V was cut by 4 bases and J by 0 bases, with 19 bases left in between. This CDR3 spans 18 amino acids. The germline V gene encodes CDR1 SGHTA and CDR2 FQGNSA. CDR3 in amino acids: CASSSSDSPNIAKNIQYF. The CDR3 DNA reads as TGTGCCAGCAGCTCTTCTGACAGTCCAAATATAGCCAAAAACATTCAGTACTTC.

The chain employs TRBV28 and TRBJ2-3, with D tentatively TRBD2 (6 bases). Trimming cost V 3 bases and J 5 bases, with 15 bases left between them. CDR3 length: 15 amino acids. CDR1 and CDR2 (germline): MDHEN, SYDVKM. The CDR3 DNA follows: TGTGCCAGCAGTTTCCCCGCGGGGTCAGGAGATACGCAGTATTTT. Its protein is CASSFPAGSGDTQYF.

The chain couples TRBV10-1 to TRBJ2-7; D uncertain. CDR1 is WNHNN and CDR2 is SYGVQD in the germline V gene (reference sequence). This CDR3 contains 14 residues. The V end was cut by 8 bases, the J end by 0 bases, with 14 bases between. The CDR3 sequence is CASSPLTGSYEQYF. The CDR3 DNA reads TGCGCCAGCTCCCCATTAACGGGCTCCTACGAGCAGTACTTC.

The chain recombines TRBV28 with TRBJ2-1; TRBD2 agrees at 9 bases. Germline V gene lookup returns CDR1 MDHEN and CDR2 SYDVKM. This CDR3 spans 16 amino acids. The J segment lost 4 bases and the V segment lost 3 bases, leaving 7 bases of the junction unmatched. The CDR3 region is CASSFLAGGYYNEQFF. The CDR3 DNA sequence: TGTGCCAGCAGTTTTTTGGCGGGGGGGTATTACAATGAGCAGTTCTTC.

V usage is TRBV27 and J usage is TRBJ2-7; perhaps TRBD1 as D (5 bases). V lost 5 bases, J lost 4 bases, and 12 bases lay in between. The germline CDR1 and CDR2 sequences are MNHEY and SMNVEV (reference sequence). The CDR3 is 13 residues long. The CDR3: CASSPLGLYEQYF. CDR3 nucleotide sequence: TGTGCCAGCAGTCCATTGGGGCTATACGAGCAGTACTTC.

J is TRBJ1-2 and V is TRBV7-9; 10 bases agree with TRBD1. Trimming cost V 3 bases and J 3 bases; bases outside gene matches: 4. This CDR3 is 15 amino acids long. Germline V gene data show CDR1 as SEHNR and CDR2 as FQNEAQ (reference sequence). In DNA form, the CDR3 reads TGTGCCAGCAGCTTGGGGACAGGGGTCCACTATGGCTACACCTTC. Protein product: CASSLGTGVHYGYTF.

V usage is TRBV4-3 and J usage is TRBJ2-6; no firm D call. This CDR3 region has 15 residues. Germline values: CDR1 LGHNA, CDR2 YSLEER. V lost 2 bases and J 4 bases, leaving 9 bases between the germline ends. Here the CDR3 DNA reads TGCGCCAGCAGCCAAACATGGTCCGGGGCCAACGTCCTGACTTTC. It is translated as CASSQTWSGANVLTF.

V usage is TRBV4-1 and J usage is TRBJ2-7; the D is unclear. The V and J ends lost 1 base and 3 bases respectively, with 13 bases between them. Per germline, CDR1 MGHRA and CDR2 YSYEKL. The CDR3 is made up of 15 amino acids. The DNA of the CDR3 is TGCGCCAGCAGCCAAGTAGTCCCCGGTGACTACGAGCAGTACTTC. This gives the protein CASSQVVPGDYEQYF.

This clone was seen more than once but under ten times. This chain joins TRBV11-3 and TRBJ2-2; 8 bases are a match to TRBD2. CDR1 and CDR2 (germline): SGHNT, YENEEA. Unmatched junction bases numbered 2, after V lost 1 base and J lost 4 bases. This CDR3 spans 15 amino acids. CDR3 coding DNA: TGTGCCAGCAGCTTAGCGGGGGGGTTCACCGGGGAGCTGTTTTTT. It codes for CASSLAGGFTGELFF. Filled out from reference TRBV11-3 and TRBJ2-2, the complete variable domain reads EAGVVQSPRYKIIEKKQPVAFWCNPISGHNTLYWYLQNLGQGPELLIRYENEEAVDDSQLPKDRFSAERLKGVDSTLKIQPAELGDSAVYLCASSLAGGFTGELFFGEGSRLTVL.

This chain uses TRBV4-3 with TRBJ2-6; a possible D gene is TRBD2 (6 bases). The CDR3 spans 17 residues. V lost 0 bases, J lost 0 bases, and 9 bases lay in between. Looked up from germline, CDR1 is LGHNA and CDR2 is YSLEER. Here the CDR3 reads CASSQDWGGSGANVLTF. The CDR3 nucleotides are TGCGCCAGCAGCCAAGATTGGGGAGGCTCTGGGGCCAACGTCCTGACTTTC.

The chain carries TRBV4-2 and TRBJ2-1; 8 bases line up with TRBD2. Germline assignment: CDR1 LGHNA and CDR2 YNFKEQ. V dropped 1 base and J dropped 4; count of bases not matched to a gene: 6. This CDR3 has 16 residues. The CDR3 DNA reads TGTGCCAGCAGCCAAGTGGGCGGGGGGAATTACAATGAGCAGTTCTTC. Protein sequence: CASSQVGGGNYNEQFF.

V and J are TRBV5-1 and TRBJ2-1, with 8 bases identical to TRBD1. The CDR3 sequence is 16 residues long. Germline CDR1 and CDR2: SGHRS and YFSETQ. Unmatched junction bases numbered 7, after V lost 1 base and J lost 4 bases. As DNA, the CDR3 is TGCGCCAGCAGCTTGACCGGGACAGGCACTTACAATGAGCAGTTCTTC. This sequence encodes CASSLTGTGTYNEQFF.

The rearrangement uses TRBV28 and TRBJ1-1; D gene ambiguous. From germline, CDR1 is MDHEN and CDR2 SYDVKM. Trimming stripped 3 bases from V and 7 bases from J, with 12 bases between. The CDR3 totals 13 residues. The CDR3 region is CASSFPGKYEAFF. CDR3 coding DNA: TGTGCCAGCAGTTTTCCCGGGAAATATGAAGCTTTCTTT.

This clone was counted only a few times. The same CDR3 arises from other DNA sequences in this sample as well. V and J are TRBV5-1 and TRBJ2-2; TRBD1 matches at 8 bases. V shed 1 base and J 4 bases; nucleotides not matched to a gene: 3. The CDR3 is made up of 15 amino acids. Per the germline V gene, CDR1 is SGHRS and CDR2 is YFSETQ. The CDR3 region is CASSLSQGGTGELFF. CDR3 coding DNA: TGCGCCAGCAGCTTGTCACAGGGGGGCACCGGGGAGCTGTTTTTT.

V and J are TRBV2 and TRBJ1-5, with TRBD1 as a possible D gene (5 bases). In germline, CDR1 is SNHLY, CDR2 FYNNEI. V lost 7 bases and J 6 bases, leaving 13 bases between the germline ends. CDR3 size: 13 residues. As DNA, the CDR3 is TGTGCCAGCAAGAAGGGGTTAGGTCAGCCCCAGCATTTT. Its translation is CASKKGLGQPQHF.

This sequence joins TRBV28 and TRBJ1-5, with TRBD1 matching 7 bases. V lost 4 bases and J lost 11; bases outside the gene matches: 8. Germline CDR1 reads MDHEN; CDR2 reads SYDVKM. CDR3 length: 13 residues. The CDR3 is CASSSLLQGTQHF. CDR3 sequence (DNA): TGTGCCAGCAGTTCACTACTACAGGGGACCCAGCATTTT.

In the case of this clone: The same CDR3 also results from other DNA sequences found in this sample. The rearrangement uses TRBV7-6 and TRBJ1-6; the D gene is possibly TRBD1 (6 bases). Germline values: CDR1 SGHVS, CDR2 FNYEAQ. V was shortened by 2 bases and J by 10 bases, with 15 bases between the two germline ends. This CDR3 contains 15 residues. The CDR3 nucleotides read TGTGCCAGCAGCTTAAGTGGAGGGGGGGAATCACCCCTCCACTTT. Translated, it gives CASSLSGGGESPLHF.

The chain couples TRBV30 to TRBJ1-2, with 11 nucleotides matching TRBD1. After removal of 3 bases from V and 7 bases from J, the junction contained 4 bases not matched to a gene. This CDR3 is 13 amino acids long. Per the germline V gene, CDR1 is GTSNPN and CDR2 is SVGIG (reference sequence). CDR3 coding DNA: TGTGCCTGGAGAGGACAGGGGGCAGGTGGCTACACCTTC. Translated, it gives CAWRGQGAGGYTF.

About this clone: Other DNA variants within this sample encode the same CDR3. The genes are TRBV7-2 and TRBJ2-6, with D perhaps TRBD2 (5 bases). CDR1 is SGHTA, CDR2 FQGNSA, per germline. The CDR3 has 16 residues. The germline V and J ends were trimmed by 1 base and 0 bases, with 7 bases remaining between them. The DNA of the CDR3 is TGTGCCAGCAGCTTAGGAGGGCCCTCTGGGGCCAACGTCCTGACTTTC. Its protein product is CASSLGGPSGANVLTF.

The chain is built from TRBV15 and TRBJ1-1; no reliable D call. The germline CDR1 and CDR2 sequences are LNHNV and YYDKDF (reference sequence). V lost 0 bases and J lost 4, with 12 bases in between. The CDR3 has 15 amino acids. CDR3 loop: CATSRETTLGTEAFF. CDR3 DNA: TGTGCCACCAGCAGAGAGACAACATTGGGCACTGAAGCTTTCTTT. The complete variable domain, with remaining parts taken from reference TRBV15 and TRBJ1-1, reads DAMVIQNPRYQVTQFGKPVTLSCSQTLNHNVMYWYQQKSSQAPKLLFHYYDKDFNNEADTPDNFQSRRPNTSFCFLDIRSPGLGDTAMYLCATSRETTLGTEAFFGQGTRLTVV.

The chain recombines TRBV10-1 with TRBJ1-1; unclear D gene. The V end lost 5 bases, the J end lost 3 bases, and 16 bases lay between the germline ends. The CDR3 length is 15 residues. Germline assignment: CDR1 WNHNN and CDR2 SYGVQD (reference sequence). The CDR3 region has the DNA TGCGCCAGCAGTTCCTGGGTGAGGGAGGACACTGAAGCTTTCTTT. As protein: CASSSWVREDTEAFF.

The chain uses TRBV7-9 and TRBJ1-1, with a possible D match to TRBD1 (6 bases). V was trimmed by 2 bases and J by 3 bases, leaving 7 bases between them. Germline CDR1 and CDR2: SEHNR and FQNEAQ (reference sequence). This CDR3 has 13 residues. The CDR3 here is CASSLRTDTEAFF. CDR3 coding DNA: TGTGCCAGCAGCTTAAGGACAGACACTGAAGCTTTCTTT.

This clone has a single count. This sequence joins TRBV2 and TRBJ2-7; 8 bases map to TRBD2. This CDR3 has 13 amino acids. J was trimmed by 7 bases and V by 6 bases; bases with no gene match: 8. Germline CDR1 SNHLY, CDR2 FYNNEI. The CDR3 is CASSGSPSGEQYF. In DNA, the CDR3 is TGTGCCAGCAGCGGAAGCCCTAGCGGGGAGCAGTACTTC.

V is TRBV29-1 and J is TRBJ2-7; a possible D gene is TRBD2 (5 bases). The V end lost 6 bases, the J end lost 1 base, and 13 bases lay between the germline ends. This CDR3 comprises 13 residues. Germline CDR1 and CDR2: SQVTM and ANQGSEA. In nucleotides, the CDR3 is TGCAGCGTCACCCGCCCGGGGTCCTACGAGCAGTACTTC. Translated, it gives CSVTRPGSYEQYF.

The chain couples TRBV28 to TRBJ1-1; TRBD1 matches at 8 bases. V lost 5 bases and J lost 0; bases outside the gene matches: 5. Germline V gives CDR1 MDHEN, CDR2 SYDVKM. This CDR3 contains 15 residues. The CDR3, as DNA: TGTGCCAGCAGTCCTCAGACAGGGGTGAACACTGAAGCTTTCTTT. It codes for CASSPQTGVNTEAFF. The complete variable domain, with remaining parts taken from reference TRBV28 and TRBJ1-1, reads DVKVTQSSRYLVKRTGEKVFLECVQDMDHENMFWYRQDPGLGLRLIYFSYDVKMKEKGDIPEGYSVSREKKERFSLILESASTNQTSMYLCASSPQTGVNTEAFFGQGTRLTVV.